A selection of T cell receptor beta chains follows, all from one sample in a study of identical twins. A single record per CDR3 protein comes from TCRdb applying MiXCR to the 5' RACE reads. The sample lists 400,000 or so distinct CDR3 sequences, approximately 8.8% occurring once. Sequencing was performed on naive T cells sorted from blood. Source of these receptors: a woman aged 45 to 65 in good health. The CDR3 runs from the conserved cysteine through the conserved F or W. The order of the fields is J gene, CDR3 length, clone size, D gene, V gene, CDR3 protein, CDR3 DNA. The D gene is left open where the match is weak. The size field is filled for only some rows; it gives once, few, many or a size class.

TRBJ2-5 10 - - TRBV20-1 CSAGLETQYF TGCAGTGCGGGGCTGGAGACCCAGTACTTC
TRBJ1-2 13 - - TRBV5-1 CASSFTENYGYPF TGCGCCAGCAGCTTTACGGAGAACTATGGCTACCCCTTC
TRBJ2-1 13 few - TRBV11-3 CASSFSGLNEQFF TGTGCCAGCAGCTTTTCAGGGCTCAATGAGCAGTTCTTC
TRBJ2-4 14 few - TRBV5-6 CASSLGDAKNIQYF TGTGCCAGCAGCTTGGGGGACGCCAAAAACATTCAGTACTTC
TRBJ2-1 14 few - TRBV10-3 CAISELSSYNEQFF TGTGCCATCAGTGAACTGTCCTCCTACAATGAGCAGTTCTTC
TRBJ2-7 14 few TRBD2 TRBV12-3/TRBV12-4 CASNYFGRGYEQYF TGTGCCAGCAATTATTTCGGGAGGGGGTACGAGCAGTACTTC
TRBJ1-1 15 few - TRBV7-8 CASSLDATMNTEAFF TGTGCCAGCAGCTTAGATGCGACAATGAACACTGAAGCTTTCTTT
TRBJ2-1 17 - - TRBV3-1 CASSQGTPASSYNEQFF TGTGCCAGCAGCCAAGGGACACCTGCAAGCTCCTACAATGAGCAGTTCTTC
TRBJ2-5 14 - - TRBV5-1 CASSRRGYQETQYF TGCGCCAGCAGCCGCCGGGGGTACCAAGAGACCCAGTACTTC
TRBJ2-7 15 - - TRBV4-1 CASSPAAGAVYEQYF TGCGCCAGCAGCCCAGCGGCAGGGGCGGTCTACGAGCAGTACTTC
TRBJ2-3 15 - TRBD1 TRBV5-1 CASSRQGVGTDTQYF TGCGCCAGCAGTCGACAGGGCGTTGGCACAGATACGCAGTATTTT
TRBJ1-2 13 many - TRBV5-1 CASSLGGAYGYTF TGCGCCAGCAGCCTTGGGGGCGCCTATGGCTACACCTTC
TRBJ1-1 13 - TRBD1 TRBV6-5 CASSLDRDTEAFF TGTGCCAGCAGTTTGGACAGGGACACTGAAGCTTTCTTT
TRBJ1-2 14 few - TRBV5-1 CASSLRQADYGYTF TGCGCCAGCAGCCTACGACAGGCTGACTATGGCTACACCTTC
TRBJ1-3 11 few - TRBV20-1 CSAPTGNTIYF TGCAGTGCTCCGACAGGAAACACCATATATTTT
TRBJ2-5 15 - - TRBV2 CASPKSGQGVETQYF TGTGCCAGCCCCAAATCCGGCCAGGGTGTAGAGACCCAGTACTTC
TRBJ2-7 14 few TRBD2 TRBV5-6 CASSLELAGDEQYF TGTGCCAGCAGCTTGGAGTTGGCGGGAGACGAGCAGTACTTC
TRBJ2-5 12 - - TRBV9 CASSGHGETQYF TGTGCCAGCAGCGGTCACGGAGAGACCCAGTACTTC
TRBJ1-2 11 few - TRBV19 CASSRYYGYTF TGTGCCAGTAGTAGGTACTATGGCTACACCTTC
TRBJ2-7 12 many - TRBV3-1 CASSLYTYEQYF TGTGCCAGCAGCCTCTATACCTACGAGCAGTACTTC
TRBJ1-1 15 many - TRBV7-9 CASSRRASADTEAFF TGTGCCAGCAGCCGAAGGGCGTCCGCGGACACTGAAGCTTTCTTT
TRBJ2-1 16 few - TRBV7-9 CASSLAPQRGVDEQFF TGTGCCAGCAGCTTAGCTCCTCAACGCGGCGTAGATGAGCAGTTCTTC
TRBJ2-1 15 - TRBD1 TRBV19 CASSIEAGTGGEQFF TGTGCCAGTAGTATAGAGGCCGGGACAGGGGGGGAGCAGTTCTTC
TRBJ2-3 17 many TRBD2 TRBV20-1 CSARDPSASGSGDTQYF TGCAGTGCTAGAGACCCCTCGGCTAGCGGGAGTGGTGATACGCAGTATTTT
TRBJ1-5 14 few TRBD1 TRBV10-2 CASSEGRGHQPQHF TGCGCCAGCAGTGAGGGCAGGGGGCATCAGCCCCAGCATTTT
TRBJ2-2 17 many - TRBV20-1 CSAPLGPGTLLGGELFF TGCAGTGCCCCGCTGGGTCCGGGGACTCTACTCGGCGGGGAGCTGTTTTTT
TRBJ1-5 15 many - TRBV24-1 CATSDRAGPQQPQHF TGTGCCACCAGTGACCGCGCAGGGCCCCAGCAGCCCCAGCATTTT
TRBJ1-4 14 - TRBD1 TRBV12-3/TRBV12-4 CASSFGQGAEKLFF TGTGCCAGCAGTTTCGGACAGGGGGCGGAAAAACTGTTTTTT
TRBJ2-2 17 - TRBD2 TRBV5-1 CASSLRTSGQNTGELFF TGCGCCAGCAGCTTGCGGACTAGCGGGCAGAACACCGGGGAGCTGTTTTTT
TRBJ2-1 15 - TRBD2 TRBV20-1 CSANQRREGPHEQFF TGCAGTGCTAACCAACGGCGGGAGGGCCCCCATGAGCAGTTCTTC
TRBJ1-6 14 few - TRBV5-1 CASSLGPRNSPLHF TGCGCCAGCAGCTTGGGACCGCGCAATTCACCCCTCCACTTT
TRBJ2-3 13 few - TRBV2 CASGLPGTDTQYF TGTGCCAGCGGACTCCCGGGCACAGATACGCAGTATTTT
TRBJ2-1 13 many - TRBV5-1 CASSSREHNEQFF TGCGCCAGCTCCTCGAGGGAACACAATGAGCAGTTCTTC
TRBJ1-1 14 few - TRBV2 CASRQTADSAEAFF TGTGCCAGCAGACAGACAGCCGATTCGGCTGAAGCTTTCTTT
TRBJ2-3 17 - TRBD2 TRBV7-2 CASSLFRLAGVSDTQYF TGTGCCAGCAGCTTATTCCGGCTAGCGGGAGTGTCAGATACGCAGTATTTT
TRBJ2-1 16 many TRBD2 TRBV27 CASSFLTPREGGEQFF TGTGCCAGCAGTTTCTTAACTCCGAGGGAGGGAGGTGAGCAGTTCTTC
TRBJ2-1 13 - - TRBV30 CAWTSSSYNEQFF TGTGCCTGGACCTCTAGCTCCTACAATGAGCAGTTCTTC